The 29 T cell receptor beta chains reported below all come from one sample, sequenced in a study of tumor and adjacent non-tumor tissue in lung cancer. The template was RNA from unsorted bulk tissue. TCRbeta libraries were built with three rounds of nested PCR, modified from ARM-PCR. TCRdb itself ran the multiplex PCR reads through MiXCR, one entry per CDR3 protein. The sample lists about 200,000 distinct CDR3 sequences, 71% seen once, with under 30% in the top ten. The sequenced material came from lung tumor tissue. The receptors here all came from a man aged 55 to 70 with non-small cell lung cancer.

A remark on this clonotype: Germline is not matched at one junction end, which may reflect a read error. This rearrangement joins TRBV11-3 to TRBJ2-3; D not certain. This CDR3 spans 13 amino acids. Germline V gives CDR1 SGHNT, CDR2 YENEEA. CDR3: CASSLGYSDTQYF. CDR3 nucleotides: TGTGCAAGCAGCTTAGGTTACTCAGATACACAGTATTTT.

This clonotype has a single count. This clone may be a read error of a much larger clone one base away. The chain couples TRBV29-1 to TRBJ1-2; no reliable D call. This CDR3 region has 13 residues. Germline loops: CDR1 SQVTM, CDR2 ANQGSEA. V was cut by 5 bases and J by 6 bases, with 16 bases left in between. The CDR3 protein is CSVSPRAGNGYTF. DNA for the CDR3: TGCAGCGTTTCACCTCGCGCCGGCAATGGCTACACCTTC.

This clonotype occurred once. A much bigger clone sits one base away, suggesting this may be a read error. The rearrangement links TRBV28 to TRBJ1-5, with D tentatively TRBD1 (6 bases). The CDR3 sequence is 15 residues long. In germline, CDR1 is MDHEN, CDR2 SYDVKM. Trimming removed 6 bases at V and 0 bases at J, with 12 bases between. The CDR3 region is CASRQRGVSNQPQHF. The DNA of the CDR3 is TGTGCCAGCAGACAGAGGGGGGTTAGCAATCAGCCCCAGCATTTT.

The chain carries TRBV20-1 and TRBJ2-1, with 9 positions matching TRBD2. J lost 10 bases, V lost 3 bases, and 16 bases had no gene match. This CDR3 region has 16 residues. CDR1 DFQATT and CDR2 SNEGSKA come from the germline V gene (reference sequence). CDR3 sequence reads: CSASPPGGRGSREQFF. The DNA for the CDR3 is TGCAGTGCTAGCCCACCCGGCGGGAGGGGCTCTAGGGAGCAGTTCTTC.

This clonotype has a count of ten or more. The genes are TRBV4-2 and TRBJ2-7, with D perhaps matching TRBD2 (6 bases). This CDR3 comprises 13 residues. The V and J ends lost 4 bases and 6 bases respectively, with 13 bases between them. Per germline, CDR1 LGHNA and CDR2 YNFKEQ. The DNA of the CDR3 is TGTGCCAGCAGCCCTTCGCCGGGGGTCGAGCAGTACTTC. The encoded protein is CASSPSPGVEQYF.

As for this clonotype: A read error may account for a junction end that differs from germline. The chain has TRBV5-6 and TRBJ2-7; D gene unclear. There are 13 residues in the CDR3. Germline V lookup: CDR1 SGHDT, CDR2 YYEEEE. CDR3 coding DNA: TGTGCCAGTAGCTTGATTACATCCTACAAGCAGTACTTC. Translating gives CASSLITSYKQYF. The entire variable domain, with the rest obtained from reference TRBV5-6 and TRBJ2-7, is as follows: DAGVTQSPTHLIKTRGQQVTLRCSPKSGHDTVSWYQQALGQGPQFIFQYYEEEERQRGNFPDRFSGHQFPNYSSELNVNALLLGDSALYLCASSLITSYKQYFGPGTRLTVT.

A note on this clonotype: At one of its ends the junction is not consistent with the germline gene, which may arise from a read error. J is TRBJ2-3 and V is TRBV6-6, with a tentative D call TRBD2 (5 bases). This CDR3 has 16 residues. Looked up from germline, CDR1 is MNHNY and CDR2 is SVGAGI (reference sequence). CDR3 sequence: CVSSYPGVRYTDTQYF. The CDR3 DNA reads TGTGTCAGCAGTTACCCCGGGGTTAGATACACAGATACGCAGTATTTT.

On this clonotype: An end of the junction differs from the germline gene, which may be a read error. CDR3 in DNA: TGCGGTGCTAGTGTCCAAGGTGGAGGGGGGGCCGGAGGTACGCAGTATTTT. Its translation: CGASVQGGGGAGGTQYF. The rearrangement uses TRBV20-1 and TRBJ2-3, with a possible D match to TRBD2 (7 bases). The CDR3 is 17 residues long. The germline gives CDR1 DFQATT, CDR2 SNEGSKA (reference sequence).

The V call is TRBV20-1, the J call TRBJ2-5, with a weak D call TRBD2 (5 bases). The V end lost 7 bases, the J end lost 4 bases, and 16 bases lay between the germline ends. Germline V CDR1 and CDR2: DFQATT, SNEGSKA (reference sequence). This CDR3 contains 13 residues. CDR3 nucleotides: TGCAGTGTCAGAACCGGACGGGGAGAGACCCAGTACTTC. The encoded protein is CSVRTGRGETQYF.

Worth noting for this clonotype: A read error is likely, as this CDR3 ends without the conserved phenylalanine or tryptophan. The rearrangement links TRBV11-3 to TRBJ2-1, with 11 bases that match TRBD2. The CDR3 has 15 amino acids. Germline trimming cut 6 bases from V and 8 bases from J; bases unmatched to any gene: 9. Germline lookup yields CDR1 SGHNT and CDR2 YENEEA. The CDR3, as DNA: TGTGCCAGCAGTCCTCTTGGGACTAGCGGATATGAGCAGTTCCTC. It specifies CASSPLGTSGYEQFL.

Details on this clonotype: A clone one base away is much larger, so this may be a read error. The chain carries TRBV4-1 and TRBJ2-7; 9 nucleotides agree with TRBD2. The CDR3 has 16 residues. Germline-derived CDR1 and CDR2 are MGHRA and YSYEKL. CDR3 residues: CASSQIPSGAAYKQYF. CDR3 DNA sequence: TGCGCCAGCAGCCAAATCCCTAGCGGGGCGGCCTACAAGCAGTACTTC.

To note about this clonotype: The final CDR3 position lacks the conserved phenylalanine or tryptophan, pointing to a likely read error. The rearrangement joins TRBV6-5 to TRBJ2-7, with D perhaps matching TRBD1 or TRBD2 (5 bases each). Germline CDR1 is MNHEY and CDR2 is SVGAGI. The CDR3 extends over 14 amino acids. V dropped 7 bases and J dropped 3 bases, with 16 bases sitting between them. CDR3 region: CASNGGVTRYEQYS. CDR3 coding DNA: TGTGCCAGCAATGGGGGAGTCACTCGCTACGAGCAGTACTCC.

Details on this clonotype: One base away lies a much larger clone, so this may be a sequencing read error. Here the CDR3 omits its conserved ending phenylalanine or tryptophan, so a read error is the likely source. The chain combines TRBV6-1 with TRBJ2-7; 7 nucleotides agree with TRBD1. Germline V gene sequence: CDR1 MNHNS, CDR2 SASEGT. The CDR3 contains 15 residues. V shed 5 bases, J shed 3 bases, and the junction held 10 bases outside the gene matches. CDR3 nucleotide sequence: TGTGCCAGCAGTACAGGGACAGCATCCCACTACGAGCAGTACTCC. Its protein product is CASSTGTASHYEQYS.

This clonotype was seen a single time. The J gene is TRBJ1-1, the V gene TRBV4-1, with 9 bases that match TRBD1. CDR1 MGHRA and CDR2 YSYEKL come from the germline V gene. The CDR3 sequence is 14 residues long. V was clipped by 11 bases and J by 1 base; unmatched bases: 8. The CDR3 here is CACIQDRGNTEAFF. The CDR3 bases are TGCGCCTGCATCCAGGACAGGGGGAACACTGAAGCTTTCTTT.

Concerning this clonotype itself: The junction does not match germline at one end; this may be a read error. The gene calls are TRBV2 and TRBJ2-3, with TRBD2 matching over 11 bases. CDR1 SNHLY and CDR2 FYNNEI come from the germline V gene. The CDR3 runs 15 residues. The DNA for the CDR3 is TGTGCCAGCAGTGGACTAGCGGGGAGGGGAGATACGCATTATTTT. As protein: CASSGLAGRGDTHYF.

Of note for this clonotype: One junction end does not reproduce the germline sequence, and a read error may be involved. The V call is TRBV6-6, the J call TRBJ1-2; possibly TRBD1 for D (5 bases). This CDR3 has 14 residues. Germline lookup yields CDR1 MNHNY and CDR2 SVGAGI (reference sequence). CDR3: CASGYSTDPIRYTF. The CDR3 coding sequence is TGTGCCAGCGGTTACTCGACAGACCCAATCCGCTACACCTTC.

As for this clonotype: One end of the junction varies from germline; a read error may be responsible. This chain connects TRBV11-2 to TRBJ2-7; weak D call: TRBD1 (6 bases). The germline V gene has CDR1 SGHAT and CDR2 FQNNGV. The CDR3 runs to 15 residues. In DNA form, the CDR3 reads TGTGTCAGCAGCCAAGACAGGTCCCCCCTCTACGAGCGGTACTTC. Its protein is CVSSQDRSPLYERYF.

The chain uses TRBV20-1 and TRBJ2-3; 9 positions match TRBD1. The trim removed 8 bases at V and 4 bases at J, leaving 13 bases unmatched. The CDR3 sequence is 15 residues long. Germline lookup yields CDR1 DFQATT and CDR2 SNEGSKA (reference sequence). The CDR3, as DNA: TGCAGTACTAACCCCCGGGACAGGGCGGCAGATACGCAGTATTTT. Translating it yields CSTNPRDRAADTQYF.

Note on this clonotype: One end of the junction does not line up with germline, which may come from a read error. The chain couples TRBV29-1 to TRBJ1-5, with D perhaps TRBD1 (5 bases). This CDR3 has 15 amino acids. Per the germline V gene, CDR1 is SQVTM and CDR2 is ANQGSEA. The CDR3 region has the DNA TGCAGCGTCAAGACGTACGGGGGAGGTGATCAGCCCCGGCATTTT. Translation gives CSVKTYGGGDQPRHF.

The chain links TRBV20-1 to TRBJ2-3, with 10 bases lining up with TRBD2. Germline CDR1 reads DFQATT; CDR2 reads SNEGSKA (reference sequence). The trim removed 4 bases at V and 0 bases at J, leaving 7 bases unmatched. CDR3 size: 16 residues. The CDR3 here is CSANPIAGGSTDTQYF. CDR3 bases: TGCAGTGCTAACCCCATAGCGGGGGGTAGCACAGATACGCAGTATTTT.

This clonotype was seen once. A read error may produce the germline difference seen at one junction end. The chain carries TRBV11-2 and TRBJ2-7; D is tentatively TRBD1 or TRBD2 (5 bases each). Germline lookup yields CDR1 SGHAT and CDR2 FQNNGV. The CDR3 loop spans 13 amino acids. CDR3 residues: CASGAAAKDEHYF. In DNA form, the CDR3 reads TGTGCCAGCGGGGCAGCGGCCAAGGACGAGCACTACTTC.

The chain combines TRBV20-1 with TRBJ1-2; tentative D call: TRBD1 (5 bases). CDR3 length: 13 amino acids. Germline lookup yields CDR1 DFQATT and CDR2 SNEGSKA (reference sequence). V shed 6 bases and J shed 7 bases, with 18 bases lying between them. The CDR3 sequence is CSAGEGPLGGYTF. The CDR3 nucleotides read TGCAGTGCGGGGGAGGGCCCCCTAGGTGGCTACACCTTC.

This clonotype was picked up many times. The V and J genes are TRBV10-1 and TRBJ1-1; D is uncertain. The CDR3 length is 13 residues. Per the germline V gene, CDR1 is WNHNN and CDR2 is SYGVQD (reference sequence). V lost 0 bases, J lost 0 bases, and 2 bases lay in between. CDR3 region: CASSESMNTEAFF. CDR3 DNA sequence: TGCGCCAGCAGTGAGTCCATGAACACTGAAGCTTTCTTT.

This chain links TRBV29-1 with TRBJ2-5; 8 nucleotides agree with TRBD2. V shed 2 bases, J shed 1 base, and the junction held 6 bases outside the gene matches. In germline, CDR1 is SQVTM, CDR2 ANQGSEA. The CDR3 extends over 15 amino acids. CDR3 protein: CSVEQSGGAQETQYF. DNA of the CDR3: TGCAGCGTTGAACAGTCGGGGGGGGCCCAAGAGACCCAGTACTTC.

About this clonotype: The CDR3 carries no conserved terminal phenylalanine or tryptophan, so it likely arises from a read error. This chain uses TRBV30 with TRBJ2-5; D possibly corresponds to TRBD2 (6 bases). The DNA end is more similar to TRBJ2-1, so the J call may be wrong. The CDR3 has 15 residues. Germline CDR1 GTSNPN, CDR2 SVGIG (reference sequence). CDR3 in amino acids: CTWSPPGLLQNEQFS. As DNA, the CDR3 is TGTACCTGGAGTCCGCCGGGACTTCTCCAGAATGAGCAGTTCTCC.

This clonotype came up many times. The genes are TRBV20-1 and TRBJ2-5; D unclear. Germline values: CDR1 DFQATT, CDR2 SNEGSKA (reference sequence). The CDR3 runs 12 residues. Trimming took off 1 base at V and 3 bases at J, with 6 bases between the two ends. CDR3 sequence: CSARGAEETQYF. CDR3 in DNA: TGCAGTGCTAGAGGGGCTGAAGAGACCCAGTACTTC.

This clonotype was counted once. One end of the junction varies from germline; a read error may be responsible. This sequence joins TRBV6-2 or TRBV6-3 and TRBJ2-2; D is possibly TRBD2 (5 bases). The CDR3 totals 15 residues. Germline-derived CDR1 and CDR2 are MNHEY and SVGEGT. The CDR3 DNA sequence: TGTGCCAGCAGTTACTCGTCTAGTTACACCGGGGAGTTGTTTTTT. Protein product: CASSYSSSYTGELFF.

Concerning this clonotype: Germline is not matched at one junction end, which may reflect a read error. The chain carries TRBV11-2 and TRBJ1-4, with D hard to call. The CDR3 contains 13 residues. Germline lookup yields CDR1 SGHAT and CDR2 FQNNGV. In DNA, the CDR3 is TGTGTCAGCAGCACCGGACTGAATGAAAAACTGTTCTTC. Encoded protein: CVSSTGLNEKLFF.

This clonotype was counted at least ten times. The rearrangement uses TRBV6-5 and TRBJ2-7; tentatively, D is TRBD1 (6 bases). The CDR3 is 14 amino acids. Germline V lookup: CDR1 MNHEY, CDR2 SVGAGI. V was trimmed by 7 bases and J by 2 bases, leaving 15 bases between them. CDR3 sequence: CASNRQDVPYEQYF. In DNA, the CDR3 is TGTGCCAGCAACCGACAGGACGTCCCCTACGAGCAGTACTTC.